A selection of T cell receptor beta chains follows, all from one sample in a study of blood T cell repertoires in COVID-19. Profiling relied on immunoSEQ multiplex PCR, and the TCRdb table lists in-frame clones only, not all of them. The sample yields approximately 150,000 clones, about nine tenths seen once. Sequencing was done on a sample of peripheral blood. The receptors originated from a woman between 50 and 59 years old with acute or convalescent COVID-19. Each CDR3 is given with its conserved first and last residue. The order of the fields is V gene, J gene, CDR3 protein.

V gene: TRBV7-9
J gene: TRBJ2-2
CDR3 protein: CASSRTGVTTGELFF

V gene: TRBV12-3/TRBV12-4
J gene: TRBJ1-1
CDR3 protein: CASSPGNTEAFF

V gene: TRBV27
J gene: TRBJ2-7
CDR3 protein: CASSFSRGYEQYF

V gene: TRBV3-1/TRBV3-2
J gene: TRBJ2-4
CDR3 protein: CASSQSSTGRNIQYF

V gene: TRBV5-1
J gene: TRBJ1-4
CDR3 protein: CASSLGNLRDEKLFF

V gene: TRBV6-5
J gene: TRBJ2-1
CDR3 protein: CASRPAGLYNEQFF

V gene: TRBV2
J gene: TRBJ2-5
CDR3 protein: CASSLLQGPETQYF

V gene: TRBV5-1
J gene: TRBJ2-5
CDR3 protein: CASSLGDSGIKTQYF

V gene: TRBV6-6
J gene: TRBJ2-3
CDR3 protein: CASSYIGTDTQYF

V gene: TRBV2
J gene: TRBJ2-6
CDR3 protein: CASSDSPGEGANVLTF

V gene: TRBV24-1
J gene: TRBJ2-7
CDR3 protein: CATSDRRLAGGREQYF

V gene: TRBV12-5
J gene: TRBJ1-5
CDR3 protein: CASGLVLGGGQPQHF

V gene: TRBV4-2
J gene: TRBJ1-5
CDR3 protein: CASSQSGHSSNQPQHF

V gene: TRBV27
J gene: TRBJ2-1
CDR3 protein: CASSLSIPGRYDEQFF

V gene: TRBV5-6
J gene: TRBJ1-5
CDR3 protein: CASSLGAPPNQPQHF

V gene: TRBV19
J gene: TRBJ2-1
CDR3 protein: CASSIDRSGKQFF

V gene: TRBV7-3
J gene: TRBJ2-2
CDR3 protein: CASSLTGGTGELFF

V gene: TRBV7-2
J gene: TRBJ1-3
CDR3 protein: CASSLYTGLSGNTIYF

V gene: TRBV5-6
J gene: TRBJ1-2
CDR3 protein: CASSRSVGRYGYTF

V gene: TRBV20-1
J gene: TRBJ2-1
CDR3 protein: CSAETINEQFF

V gene: TRBV10-2
J gene: TRBJ1-1
CDR3 protein: CASSDRGYTEAFF

V gene: TRBV3-1/TRBV3-2
J gene: TRBJ2-7
CDR3 protein: CASSQDGTGSGEQYF

V gene: TRBV21-1
J gene: TRBJ2-4
CDR3 protein: CASSDGGPKNIQYF

V gene: TRBV19
J gene: TRBJ2-4
CDR3 protein: CASSIGRSGGARAKNIQYF

V gene: TRBV19
J gene: TRBJ1-5
CDR3 protein: CASQGGTGNNQPQHF

V gene: TRBV11-3
J gene: TRBJ2-1
CDR3 protein: CASSLRASGNNEQFF

V gene: TRBV10-2
J gene: TRBJ2-1
CDR3 protein: CASSLAGGYNEQFF

V gene: TRBV7-8
J gene: TRBJ1-2
CDR3 protein: CASSLDRGGRSGYGYTF

V gene: TRBV6-5
J gene: TRBJ1-1
CDR3 protein: CASKDRNANTEAFF

V gene: TRBV3-1/TRBV3-2
J gene: TRBJ2-4
CDR3 protein: CASSQTTSGKNIQYF

V gene: TRBV19
J gene: TRBJ1-2
CDR3 protein: CASSIGGSGGYTF

V gene: TRBV6-5
J gene: TRBJ1-4
CDR3 protein: CASWTATEKLFF

V gene: TRBV6-5
J gene: TRBJ1-2
CDR3 protein: CASSPRGRGYGYTF

V gene: TRBV6-5
J gene: TRBJ2-1
CDR3 protein: CATIAGGRGEQFF

V gene: TRBV5-5
J gene: TRBJ2-3
CDR3 protein: CASTTGSPDTQYF

V gene: TRBV11-2
J gene: TRBJ2-1
CDR3 protein: CASSLVRQGGNEQFF

V gene: TRBV9
J gene: TRBJ1-2
CDR3 protein: CASSVGQGNYGYTF

V gene: TRBV27
J gene: TRBJ1-6
CDR3 protein: CASRLRGGLGNSPLHF

V gene: TRBV27
J gene: TRBJ2-2
CDR3 protein: CASSDWTNTGELFF

V gene: TRBV11-3
J gene: TRBJ2-1
CDR3 protein: CASSSREGSPEQFF

V gene: TRBV28
J gene: TRBJ2-7
CDR3 protein: CASRSSNYEQYF

V gene: TRBV14
J gene: TRBJ1-1
CDR3 protein: CASSLLTGDTEAFF

V gene: TRBV5-6
J gene: TRBJ1-5
CDR3 protein: CASSYGQGDQPQHF

V gene: TRBV11-3
J gene: TRBJ2-1
CDR3 protein: CASSSRDNSYNEQFF

V gene: TRBV9
J gene: TRBJ2-1
CDR3 protein: CASSVGTQVGYNEQFF

V gene: TRBV30
J gene: TRBJ2-5
CDR3 protein: CAWSFDRTQETQYF